This T cell receptor beta chain was obtained from a study of shared clonotypes between healthy human individuals. General study points: In contrast to clonotypes shared by all four donors, non-shared clonotypes had lower generation probabilities. Richness estimates generally favored naive over memory subsets. What rarefaction showed was incomplete sorted-subset sequencing despite large depth.

Cells designated naive CD8 were CD45RO-negative and were positively selected for CCR7, with terminally differentiated effector memory CD45RA+ cells excluded. With respect to this clone: What it recognizes is unknown.

Profiling relied on immunoSEQ multiplex PCR, and the TCRdb table lists in-frame clones only, not all of them. The sample holds about 2 million clones, approximately 95% seen once. The CDR3 loop spans 15 amino acids. Between the trimmed V and J ends, which lost 0 bases and 8 bases, there was a span of 13 bases. Germline V gene sequence: CDR1 LNHNV, CDR2 YYDKDF (reference sequence). The clonotype originates from a young man in good health. The sequencing sample was made of naive CD8+ T cells sorted from blood. This chain links TRBV15 with TRBJ1-4, with a possible D match to TRBD1 (5 bases). The CDR3 here is CATSRDPPEGEKLFF. The DNA for the CDR3 is TGTGCCACCAGCAGAGATCCCCCAGAGGGGGAAAAACTGTTTTTT.